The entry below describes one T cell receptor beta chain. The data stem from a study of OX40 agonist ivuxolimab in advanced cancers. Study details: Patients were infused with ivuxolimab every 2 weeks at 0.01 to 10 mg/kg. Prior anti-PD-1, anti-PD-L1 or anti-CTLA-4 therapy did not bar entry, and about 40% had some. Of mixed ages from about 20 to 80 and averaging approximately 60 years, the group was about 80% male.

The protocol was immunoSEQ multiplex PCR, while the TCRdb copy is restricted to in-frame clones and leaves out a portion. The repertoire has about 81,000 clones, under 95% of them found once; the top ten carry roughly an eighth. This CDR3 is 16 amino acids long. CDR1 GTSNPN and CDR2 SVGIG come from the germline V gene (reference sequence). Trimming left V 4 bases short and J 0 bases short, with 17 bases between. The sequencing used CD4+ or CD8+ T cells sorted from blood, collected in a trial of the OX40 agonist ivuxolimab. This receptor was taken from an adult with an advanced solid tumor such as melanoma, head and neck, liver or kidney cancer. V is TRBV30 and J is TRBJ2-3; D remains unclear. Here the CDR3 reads CAWTSDGSTSTDTQYF. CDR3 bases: TGTGCCTGGACCAGTGACGGGTCTACTAGCACAGATACGCAGTATTTT.